A single T cell receptor (beta chain) is shown here with its context. Its matching antigen is unknown. An Oncomine TCR Beta short-read assay was used to sequence the DNA from cultured CD4+ T cells. Each CDR3 protein is one row after TCRdb ran MiXCR on the PCR reads. The sample includes 9,000 to 15,000 distinct CDR3 sequences, approximately 49% of them seen just once. These data are taken from a study of vaccination and CD4 T cells after COVID-19. Study-level points and caveats: The cohort comprised relatively few convalescent patients, and no early post-infection timepoints were analyzed.

This sample's treatment: approximately 11-day PBMC culture with coronavirus spike peptide pools or control peptides (ViraFEST assay). Following expansion of antigen-specific T cells with peptide pools, ViraFEST then sequenced TCRs. V was trimmed by 1 base and J by 2 bases, leaving 11 bases between them. The CDR3 is 15 residues long. Germline CDR1 LNHDA, CDR2 SQIVND (reference sequence). The chain employs TRBV19 and TRBJ2-5; D unresolved. The sequencing sample was made of CD4+ T cells from blood, cultured in vitro. This TCR was sampled from a human donor who had recovered from COVID-19. The CDR3 DNA sequence: TGTGCCAGTAGTATAGGGGGAACATTTCAAGAGACCCAGTACTTC. This encodes CASSIGGTFQETQYF. Based on the CDR3 plus reference TRBV19 and TRBJ2-5, the full variable domain is DGGITQSPKYLFRKEGQNVTLSCEQNLNHDAMYWYRQDPGQGLRLIYYSQIVNDFQKGDIAEGYSVSREKKESFPLTVTSAQKNPTAFYLCASSIGGTFQETQYFGPGTRLLVL.